The rows below give T cell receptor beta chains drawn from one sample of a study of beta chain features in type 1 diabetes. The protocol was immunoSEQ multiplex PCR, while the TCRdb copy is restricted to in-frame clones and leaves out a portion. The repertoire holds under 130,000 clones, with 25% to 35% as singletons. The sequencing input was central memory CD4+ T cells from blood. The receptors were sampled from a woman in her late teens or twenties with type 1 diabetes. Each CDR3 is given with its conserved first and last residue. A D gene is named only where the DNA matches it firmly. Rows may omit the clone size; those that give it use once, few, many or a size class.

j_call,d_call,clone_size,v_call,cdr3_nt,cdr3_aa
TRBJ2-6,.,.,TRBV7-2,TGTGCCAGCAGCTTAGGCGGGTATGGGGCCAACGTCCTGACTTTC,CASSLGGYGANVLTF
TRBJ2-3,TRBD2,.,TRBV7-2,TGTGCCAGCAGCTTGTCATACGCGGGAGGGCTCGGCACAGATACGCAGTATTTT,CASSLSYAGGLGTDTQYF
TRBJ2-7,.,few,TRBV18,TGTGCCAGCTCACAGGAGATGGAGGTCTCCTACGAGCAGTACTTC,CASSQEMEVSYEQYF
TRBJ2-7,TRBD1,few,TRBV2,TGTGCCAGCCGCCAACAGGGGGTCTTAGGCGAGCAGTACTTC,CASRQQGVLGEQYF
TRBJ2-5,.,few,TRBV7-9,TGTGCCAGCAGCTTACCCCCTAAAGAGACCCAGTACTTC,CASSLPPKETQYF
TRBJ1-1,.,.,TRBV4-3,TGCGCCAGCAGCCAAGATCGCACGTTTAGAACTGAAGCTTTCTTT,CASSQDRTFRTEAFF
TRBJ1-1,TRBD1,.,TRBV30,TGTGCCTGGAGTGCCGGACAGGAGAATGTCGGGACTGAAGCTTTCTTT,CAWSAGQENVGTEAFF
TRBJ1-2,.,.,TRBV2,TGTGCCAGCAGTCCTGACAGGAACTATGGCTACACCTTC,CASSPDRNYGYTF
TRBJ1-2,TRBD1,.,TRBV5-4,TGTGCCAGCAGCCCCCGGGACAGGGCCAACTATGGCTACACCTTC,CASSPRDRANYGYTF
TRBJ2-3,.,.,TRBV18,TGTGCCAGCTCACCACGCGGAACTGACCCCACAGATACGCAGTATTTT,CASSPRGTDPTDTQYF
TRBJ2-5,.,few,TRBV5-1,TGCGCCAGCAGCTTGAACGCGGACCAAGAGACCCAGTACTTC,CASSLNADQETQYF